This record concerns one T cell receptor (beta chain) sequence. The antigen remains undetermined. The CDR3 sequence is 13 residues long. The germline CDR1 and CDR2 sequences are MRHNA and SNTAGT. V gave up 3 bases and J gave up 6 bases, with 8 bases separating them. Deep level was the assay's run setting. This table comes from immunoSEQ multiplex PCR, and its TCRdb copy is limited to in-frame clones, with some not included. The table has around 1.1 million clones, approximately 78% seen once; the top ten hold roughly 0.57%. Negatively enriched CD4+ T cells were divided by CD45RA into naive and memory. The data were obtained in a study of shared clonotypes between healthy human individuals. Study-level results: Generation probability values for non-shared clonotypes were lower than those for clonotypes shared by all four donors.

This clonotype was obtained from a man between 18 and 35 years old in good health. Some clones in this sample may be carry-over from other donors' samples. The sequenced material came from memory CD4+ T cells from PBMCs. Subset meaning: CD45RA-negative fraction. V is TRBV6-4 and J is TRBJ2-2; maybe TRBD2 (5 bases). The CDR3 DNA reads TGTGCCAGCAGTGAACTAGTTTCCGGGGAGCTGTTTTTT. Translated: CASSELVSGELFF.